This T cell receptor (beta chain) appears in the sequencing data of a study of blood T cell repertoires in COVID-19 (dated by TCRdb to about 2020). Study-wide context: Collaborator samples came from the United States, Italy and Spain and covered acute and convalescent phases of COVID-19. The prospective study material was composed of cDNA or gDNA derived from T cells, B-cell-depleted T cells, or PBMCs. Deeply sampled blood TCRbeta repertoires from subjects exposed to, actively infected with, or recovered from COVID-19 were included in the dataset. A freely available public database, intended as a resource for researchers studying the immune response to SARS-CoV-2, is where the repertoires were released. Samples were obtained from the ongoing ImmuneRACE study (first 160 participants) and from some 1,200 subjects provided by 6 global collaborators. A de-identified subject ID, COVID-19 status, age in years and sex were almost always included in the sample metadata. HLA class I and class II types, where available, came from metadata supplied by the sample provider rather than from assay-based typing.

One collaborating source in Seattle enrolled patients while the patients were actively infected and followed the patients over time throughout the course of disease. Each collaborating institution followed its own protocols to collect whole blood in K2EDTA tubes. For TCRbeta analysis, collaborators shipped samples as frozen whole blood, isolated PBMCs, or DNA extracted from either of those sample types. The germline V gene (reference sequence) supplies CDR1 GTSNPN and CDR2 SVGIG. From the cysteine through the phenylalanine, the CDR3 covers 14 amino acids. Kept here is only the CDR3 DNA, which spans 42 bases and is read in frame from base 1. Trimming takes 0 bases off V and 4 bases off J; junction bases not matched to a gene: 5. The immunoSEQ Assay, a bias-controlled multiplex PCR, was used to amplify TCRbeta CDR3 regions from genomic DNA. The source study handled its data this way. The number of nucleated cells in each sample was estimated by amplification of reference gene primers within the assay. To quantify the absolute abundance of each unique TCRbeta CDR3 rearrangement, sequence reads were collapsed and filtered. For each sample, productive Simpson clonality was calculated as the square root of Simpson's diversity index over productive rearrangements. TCRdb took this table from immuneACCESS and kept in-frame rearrangements with V and J called. Such tables lack part of the clones; where checked against another copy, unresolved V genes explain under half of the gap, and the rest is unexplained. V and J calls and clone size are those listed in that table; D and trimming were worked out from the DNA. The table for this sample lists some 59,000 clones; 60% to 85% of them were counted only once. The ten largest account for more than 15% of the sample.

The paper's findings and limits, for the study overall: Clinical and demographic metadata were provided uncurated, with the amount varying by source and participant.

As for this clone: Its antigen specificity is not known. No quality values exist for individual bases; no much larger clone is one base distant.

The sample taken for sequencing was peripheral blood. The V and J segments used are TRBV30 and TRBJ2-5; 7 nucleotides in the junction match TRBD2. The receptor was derived from a man between 25 and 39 years old with COVID-19, enrolled during active disease. The nucleotide sequence reads as follows: TGTGCCTGGAGTGTGTTTCCGGGGGGAGAGACCCAGTACTTC. Translated, this is CAWSVFPGGETQYF.